This paragraph reports one T cell receptor beta chain. In the original processing: Scientists estimated how many nucleated cells there were by amplifying reference gene primers. Repertoires were generated with immunoSEQ multiplex PCR, while TCRdb's copy carries only in-frame clones and drops some. V, J and clone size are taken as reported in that table, and D and trimming were inferred from the DNA itself. The table records some 150,000 clones, 85% to 90% of them present only once. After removal of 1 base from V and 5 bases from J, the junction contained 4 bases not matched to a gene. The germline gives CDR1 SGHDT, CDR2 YYEEEE. The CDR3 is made up of 14 amino acids. The source of the sample is a study of blood T cell repertoires in COVID-19. Study context: COVID-19 samples, acute and convalescent, were from the United States, Italy and Spain. Nucleic acid was either cDNA or gDNA, and it came from T cells, B-cell-depleted T cells, or PBMCs.

Sequencing was done on a sample of peripheral blood. This chain joins TRBV5-6 and TRBJ2-5, with TRBD2 matching 8 bases. This TCR came from an elderly woman with acute or convalescent COVID-19. This chain's CDR3 is CASSLPGGVETQYF. The CDR3 DNA sequence: TGTGCCAGCAGCTTGCCGGGAGGGGTCGAGACCCAGTACTTC.